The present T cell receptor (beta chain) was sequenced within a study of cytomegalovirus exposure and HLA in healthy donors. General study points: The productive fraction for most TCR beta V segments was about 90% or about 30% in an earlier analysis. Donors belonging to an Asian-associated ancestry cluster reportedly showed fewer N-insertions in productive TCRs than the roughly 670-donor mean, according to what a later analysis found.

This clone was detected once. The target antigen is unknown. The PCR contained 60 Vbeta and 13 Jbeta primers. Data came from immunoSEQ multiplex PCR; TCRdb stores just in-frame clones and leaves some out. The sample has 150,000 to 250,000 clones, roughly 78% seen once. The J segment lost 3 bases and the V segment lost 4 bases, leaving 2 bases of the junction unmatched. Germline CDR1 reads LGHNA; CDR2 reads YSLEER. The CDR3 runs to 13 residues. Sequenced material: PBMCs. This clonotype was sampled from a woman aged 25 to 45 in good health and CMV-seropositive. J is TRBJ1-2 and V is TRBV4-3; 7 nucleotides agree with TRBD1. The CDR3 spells CASSPQGDYGYTF. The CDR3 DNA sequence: TGCGCCAGCAGCCCCCAGGGGGACTATGGCTACACCTTC.